Listed here are 24 T cell receptor beta chains from one sample, sequenced in a study of CD8 T cells in Susac syndrome. A quantity of roughly 0.5 to 1 ug RNA underwent reverse transcription using random hexamers. TCRdb ran MiXCR on the immunoSEQ multiplex PCR reads and lists one entry per CDR3 protein. The sample carries under 80,000 distinct CDR3 sequences, approximately 95% recorded once. The specimen was CD8+ T cells from PBMCs. The receptors derive from a human donor with multiple sclerosis.

The chain couples TRBV4-1 to TRBJ2-1, with D possibly TRBD2 on 6 matching bases. The CDR3 is made up of 15 amino acids. Germline V lookup: CDR1 MGHRA, CDR2 YSYEKL. V was trimmed by 1 base and J by 2 bases, leaving 9 bases between them. The CDR3 DNA follows: TGCGCCAGCAGCCAAGCGGGAGTTCCCTACAATGAGCAGTTCTTC. As protein: CASSQAGVPYNEQFF.

The chain recombines TRBV5-1 with TRBJ2-1, with TRBD1 as a possible D gene (6 bases). V was trimmed by 3 bases and J by 10 bases, leaving 11 bases between them. Per germline, CDR1 SGHRS and CDR2 YFSETQ. This CDR3 is built from 12 residues. Here the CDR3 reads CASSSTGREQFF. The CDR3 DNA sequence: TGCGCCAGCAGCTCGACAGGTCGGGAGCAGTTCTTC.

This clonotype came up once. This chain uses TRBV4-1 with TRBJ2-1, with D perhaps TRBD1 or TRBD2 (5 bases each). The CDR3 contains 15 residues. V was pared by 0 bases and J by 6 bases, with 12 bases between. Germline V gives CDR1 MGHRA, CDR2 YSYEKL. CDR3 protein: CASSQDIGAGNEQFF. The CDR3 bases are TGCGCCAGCAGCCAAGATATCGGGGCAGGCAATGAGCAGTTCTTC.

The chain couples TRBV9 to TRBJ1-2; unclear D gene. The CDR3 has 13 amino acids. Trimming removed 8 bases from V and 8 bases from J, with 19 bases in between. Germline V gives CDR1 SGDLS, CDR2 YYNGEE. CDR3: CASSWDNLGGYTF. CDR3 DNA: TGTGCCAGTTCATGGGATAACTTGGGAGGCTACACCTTC.

The table lists this clonotype with a few counts. The chain couples TRBV28 to TRBJ1-5; D not certain. The germline V gene has CDR1 MDHEN and CDR2 SYDVKM. This CDR3 has 14 amino acids. Deletions cut 5 bases from V and 4 bases from J, with 12 bases between. The CDR3 nucleotides are TGTGCCAGCAGTCGAAGGCTCCGGAATCAGCCCCAGCATTTT. It yields the protein CASSRRLRNQPQHF.

This clonotype was counted once. The chain links TRBV7-9 to TRBJ1-4; no firm D call. Per the germline V gene, CDR1 is SEHNR and CDR2 is FQNEAQ (reference sequence). Trimming stripped 2 bases from V and 7 bases from J, with 14 bases between. The CDR3 totals 15 residues. The CDR3, as DNA: TGTGCCAGCAGCTTATCTACCGGGTCTGGTGAAAAACTGTTTTTT. Amino acid sequence: CASSLSTGSGEKLFF.

The V call is TRBV5-1, the J call TRBJ2-1; no reliable D call. The V gene's germline CDR1 is SGHRS and CDR2 YFSETQ. The V gene lost 3 bases and the J gene lost 7 bases, with 8 bases spanning the gap. The CDR3 consists of 12 residues. The CDR3 DNA reads as TGCGCCAGCAGCTGGCTAGGGAATGAGCAGTTCTTC. Its translation is CASSWLGNEQFF.

The chain has TRBV7-2 and TRBJ1-6; 8 bases line up with TRBD1. J gave up 5 bases and V 1 base, and 10 bases lay outside the gene matches. The CDR3 length is 18 residues. Looked up from germline, CDR1 is SGHTA and CDR2 is FQGNSA. Here the CDR3 reads CASSLVGRGRWDNSPLHF. In DNA form, the CDR3 reads TGTGCCAGCAGCTTAGTGGGCAGGGGGCGGTGGGATAATTCACCCCTCCACTTT.

The V and J genes are TRBV5-1 and TRBJ1-4; D is perhaps TRBD1 (5 bases). The V end lost 4 bases, the J end lost 4 bases, and 11 bases lay between the germline ends. The CDR3 has 14 amino acids. Germline CDR1 reads SGHRS; CDR2 reads YFSETQ. The CDR3 DNA follows: TGCGCCAGCAGCGAGGGACGGTATAATGAAAAACTGTTTTTT. Amino acid sequence: CASSEGRYNEKLFF.

The J gene is TRBJ1-6, the V gene TRBV9, with a possible D match to TRBD1 (5 bases). The V end lost 4 bases, the J end lost 9 bases, and 17 bases lay between the germline ends. Germline values: CDR1 SGDLS, CDR2 YYNGEE. The CDR3 sequence is 15 residues long. For the CDR3, the DNA is TGTGCCAGCAGCTCCAGTTCGGGGACCGGTTCACCCCTCCACTTT. This encodes CASSSSSGTGSPLHF.

The chain employs TRBV27 and TRBJ1-2; 7 bases align to TRBD1. The CDR3 loop spans 15 amino acids. Trimming at V came to 6 bases and at J to 0 bases, leaving 7 bases not matched to a gene. Germline V CDR1 and CDR2: MNHEY, SMNVEV (reference sequence). The CDR3 DNA is TGTGCCAGCAGCCCGGGACAGAAGGCTAACTATGGCTACACCTTC. Protein product: CASSPGQKANYGYTF.

The chain uses TRBV27 and TRBJ2-7; D not resolved. CDR1 and CDR2 from the germline V gene are MNHEY and SMNVEV (reference sequence). V lost 3 bases and J lost 2, with 8 bases in between. The CDR3 consists of 13 residues. Written as DNA, the CDR3 is TGTGCCAGCAGTTTGGTAGGCGCCTACGAGCAGTACTTC. This sequence encodes CASSLVGAYEQYF.

V is TRBV27 and J is TRBJ2-1, with 7 positions matching TRBD2. The CDR3 runs 13 residues. Germline-derived CDR1 and CDR2 are MNHEY and SMNVEV (reference sequence). The J segment lost 10 bases and the V segment lost 4 bases, leaving 7 bases of the junction unmatched. CDR3 sequence reads: CASSSGTTKEQFF. CDR3 sequence (DNA): TGTGCCAGCAGTTCCGGGACTACAAAAGAGCAGTTCTTC.

The chain recombines TRBV7-9 with TRBJ2-7; no reliable D call. Per the germline V gene, CDR1 is SEHNR and CDR2 is FQNEAQ (reference sequence). Trimming left V 1 base short and J 6 bases short, with 10 bases between. This CDR3 contains 13 residues. CDR3 bases: TGTGCCAGCAGCTTAGTGTTCCCCGGCGAGCAGTACTTC. It codes for CASSLVFPGEQYF. Supplemented by reference TRBV7-9 and TRBJ2-7, the full variable domain reads DTGVSQNPRHKITKRGQNVTFRCDPISEHNRLYWYRQTLGQGPEFLTYFQNEAQLEKSRLLSDRFSAERPKGSFSTLEIQRTEQGDSAMYLCASSLVFPGEQYFGPGTRLTVT.

The chain couples TRBV9 to TRBJ1-3; D gene uncertain. CDR1 and CDR2 (germline): SGDLS, YYNGEE. This CDR3 is 14 amino acids long. Deletions cut 0 bases from V and 0 bases from J, with 4 bases between. CDR3 sequence (DNA): TGTGCCAGCAGCGTAGGTAGCTCTGGAAACACCATATATTTT. This codes for CASSVGSSGNTIYF.

The CDR3, as DNA: TGTGCCAGTAGTATACGGGGACACAATGAGCAGTTCTTC. As protein: CASSIRGHNEQFF. V gene TRBV19 combines with J gene TRBJ2-1, with D perhaps given as TRBD1 or TRBD2 (5 bases each). The germline V gene has CDR1 LNHDA and CDR2 SQIVND (reference sequence). CDR3 size: 13 residues. Trimming took 2 bases from V and 5 from J, leaving 7 bases between them. The variable domain in full, with the rest retrieved from reference TRBV19 and TRBJ2-1, is DGGITQSPKYLFRKEGQNVTLSCEQNLNHDAMYWYRQDPGQGLRLIYYSQIVNDFQKGDIAEGYSVSREKKESFPLTVTSAQKNPTAFYLCASSIRGHNEQFFGPGTRLTVL.

This clonotype was picked up a small number of times. The rearrangement links TRBV4-3 to TRBJ1-1; D is unclear. The CDR3 loop spans 15 amino acids. Germline V gene sequence: CDR1 LGHNA, CDR2 YSLEER. V was pared by 0 bases and J by 0 bases, with 8 bases between. The CDR3 DNA is TGCGCCAGCAGCCAAGATAACGGAATGAACACTGAAGCTTTCTTT. This gives the protein CASSQDNGMNTEAFF.

V gene TRBV5-1 combines with J gene TRBJ2-2; 8 positions match TRBD2. CDR1 and CDR2 (germline): SGHRS, YFSETQ. CDR3 length: 16 residues. The trim removed 2 bases at V and 3 bases at J, leaving 6 bases unmatched. The CDR3 nucleotides are TGCGCCAGCAGCTTAACGGGACTAGATTACACCGGGGAGCTGTTTTTT. As protein: CASSLTGLDYTGELFF.

J is TRBJ1-2 and V is TRBV9; no reliable D call. CDR1 is SGDLS, CDR2 YYNGEE, per germline. Trimming shortened V by 6 bases and J by 6 bases, and 18 bases separated the two germline ends. The CDR3 length is 14 residues. This chain's CDR3 is CASNLGPIRDGYTF. Written as DNA, the CDR3 is TGTGCCAGCAACCTAGGACCGATAAGGGATGGCTACACCTTC.

This chain connects TRBV13 to TRBJ2-3; D unresolved. The CDR3 has 11 residues. V lost 5 bases, J lost 5 bases, and 5 bases lay in between. CDR1 and CDR2 from the germline V gene are PRHDT and FYEKMQ (reference sequence). The CDR3 DNA is TGTGCCAGCAGCCCAAGAGATACGCAGTATTTT. As protein: CASSPRDTQYF.

The chain uses TRBV5-1 and TRBJ2-1; D gene ambiguous. CDR1 and CDR2 from the germline V gene are SGHRS and YFSETQ. V lost 2 bases to trimming and J lost 4 bases, with 7 bases between them. This CDR3 comprises 13 residues. CDR3 amino acids: CASSLTPYNEQFF. The CDR3 DNA follows: TGCGCCAGCAGCTTAACACCTTACAATGAGCAGTTCTTC.

The rearrangement joins TRBV5-1 to TRBJ2-5; D gene unclear. The CDR3 is 13 residues long. Germline CDR1 reads SGHRS; CDR2 reads YFSETQ. V gave up 0 bases and J gave up 5 bases, with 8 bases separating them. The CDR3 here is CASSLAPEETQYF. Here the CDR3 DNA reads TGCGCCAGCAGCTTGGCGCCTGAGGAGACCCAGTACTTC.

The chain couples TRBV6-6 to TRBJ1-2; 8 bases match TRBD1. This CDR3 is built from 14 residues. V was pared by 2 bases and J by 4 bases, with 3 bases of the junction left unmatched. In germline, CDR1 is MNHNY, CDR2 SVGAGI (reference sequence). In nucleotides, the CDR3 is TGTGCCAGCAGTTACGCAGGGGGCGGCTATGGCTACACCTTC. Amino acid sequence: CASSYAGGGYGYTF.

J is TRBJ2-2 and V is TRBV24-1; the D is unclear. The germline CDR1 and CDR2 sequences are KGHDR and SFDVKD. The V end was cut by 5 bases, the J end by 3 bases, with 9 bases between. This CDR3 contains 14 residues. The CDR3 DNA is TGTGCCACCAGTGGGGTAGGAGACACCGGGGAGCTGTTTTTT. Encoded protein: CATSGVGDTGELFF.